The rows below give T cell receptor beta chains drawn from one sample of a study of T cells after yellow fever vaccination. Each CDR3 protein is one row after TCRdb ran MiXCR on the 5' RACE reads. The repertoire holds tens of thousands of distinct CDR3 sequences, with around 7.3% as singletons. The starting material was CD8+ T cells sorted from PBMCs, obtained on the day of the yellow fever booster vaccination. The receptors here all came from a young man who received the YFV17D yellow fever vaccine. CDR3s include the opening cysteine and the closing phenylalanine or tryptophan. The order of the fields is CDR3 protein, CDR3 DNA, clone size, D gene, V gene, J gene. A D gene is named only where the DNA matches it firmly. Part of the rows lack a size; the others show once, few, many or a class for expanded clones.

CDR3: CATGTGRAGANVLTF; DNA: TGTGCCACGGGGACAGGGCGTGCTGGGGCCAACGTCCTGACTTTC; size: once; D: TRBD1; V: TRBV10-3; J: TRBJ2-6
CDR3: CASSLGQGDNEQFF; DNA: TGTGCCAGCAGCTTGGGACAGGGGGACAATGAGCAGTTCTTC; size: few; D: TRBD1; V: TRBV7-3; J: TRBJ2-1
CDR3: CASTVVAGYNEQFF; DNA: TGTGCCAGCACGGTAGTAGCGGGATACAATGAGCAGTTCTTC; size: many; D: TRBD2; V: TRBV6-1; J: TRBJ2-1
CDR3: CASSETPLTGGSTDTQYF; DNA: TGTGCCAGCTCAGAGACCCCCTTGACAGGGGGGAGCACAGATACGCAGTATTTT; size: many; D: TRBD1; V: TRBV18; J: TRBJ2-3
CDR3: CASSLAGPDTQYF; DNA: TGTGCCAGCAGTTTAGCGGGTCCTGATACGCAGTATTTT; size: many; D: -; V: TRBV12-3/TRBV12-4; J: TRBJ2-3
CDR3: CASSLSVSQNNEQFF; DNA: TGTGCCAGCAGCTTAAGCGTGTCGCAAAACAATGAGCAGTTCTTC; size: -; D: -; V: TRBV7-8; J: TRBJ2-1
CDR3: CASSQGPNAGYEQYF; DNA: TGTGCCAGCAGCCAAGGACCAAACGCCGGCTACGAGCAGTACTTC; size: -; D: -; V: TRBV5-5; J: TRBJ2-7
CDR3: CASSIGTGPGELFF; DNA: TGTGCCAGCAGTATCGGTACCGGGCCCGGGGAGCTGTTTTTT; size: many; D: -; V: TRBV27; J: TRBJ2-2
CDR3: CATRGSQETQYF; DNA: TGTGCCACCCGGGGCAGCCAAGAGACCCAGTACTTC; size: -; D: -; V: TRBV27; J: TRBJ2-5
CDR3: CSAPDILSFHEQFF; DNA: TGCAGTGCCCCGGATATCCTGAGCTTTCATGAGCAGTTCTTC; size: -; D: -; V: TRBV20-1; J: TRBJ2-1
CDR3: CASSPMVGEQFF; DNA: TGTGCCAGCAGTCCCATGGTGGGGGAGCAGTTCTTC; size: few; D: -; V: TRBV27; J: TRBJ2-1
CDR3: CASGRTSGFQETQYF; DNA: TGTGCCAGCGGGCGGACTAGCGGTTTCCAAGAGACCCAGTACTTC; size: many; D: TRBD2; V: TRBV27; J: TRBJ2-5
CDR3: CSVEVGGVTDTQYF; DNA: TGCAGCGTTGAAGTTGGGGGTGTGACAGATACGCAGTATTTT; size: -; D: -; V: TRBV29-1; J: TRBJ2-3
CDR3: CASSGTGIGGNTIYF; DNA: TGTGCCAGCAGCGGGACCGGCATTGGGGGAAACACCATATATTTT; size: few; D: -; V: TRBV7-2; J: TRBJ1-3
CDR3: CASSLALAGYNPYEQYF; DNA: TGTGCCAGCAGCTTAGCCCTAGCGGGATATAACCCCTACGAGCAGTACTTC; size: few; D: TRBD2; V: TRBV7-2; J: TRBJ2-7
CDR3: CASSIIVGGGLASYEQYF; DNA: TGTGCCAGCAGCATCATAGTAGGGGGGGGACTAGCCTCCTACGAGCAGTACTTC; size: -; D: TRBD2; V: TRBV7-8; J: TRBJ2-7
CDR3: CASSLAGDSFNEQFF; DNA: TGTGCCAGCAGTCTAGCGGGGGACTCCTTCAATGAGCAGTTCTTC; size: -; D: TRBD2; V: TRBV6-4; J: TRBJ2-1
CDR3: CATGTRVEKLFF; DNA: TGTGCCACTGGTACGAGGGTAGAAAAACTGTTTTTT; size: -; D: -; V: TRBV24-1; J: TRBJ1-4
CDR3: CAIRASTGEAYEQYF; DNA: TGTGCCATCAGGGCTTCTACAGGGGAAGCGTACGAGCAGTACTTC; size: -; D: TRBD1; V: TRBV10-3; J: TRBJ2-7
CDR3: CASFTGNTQYF; DNA: TGTGCCAGTTTTACAGGGAACACGCAGTACTTC; size: many; D: -; V: TRBV27; J: TRBJ2-7
CDR3: CASSLLAGGGTDTQYF; DNA: TGTGCCAGCAGCCTACTAGCGGGAGGAGGGACAGATACGCAGTATTTT; size: many; D: TRBD2; V: TRBV7-2; J: TRBJ2-3
CDR3: CASSRPTSAWSEQFF; DNA: TGTGCCAGCAGTCGTCCGACTAGCGCGTGGAGTGAGCAGTTCTTC; size: -; D: TRBD2; V: TRBV12-3/TRBV12-4; J: TRBJ2-1
CDR3: CASSYVSYEQYF; DNA: TGTGCCAGCAGTTATGTTTCCTACGAGCAGTACTTC; size: few; D: -; V: TRBV6-2/TRBV6-3; J: TRBJ2-7
CDR3: CASSPGTGVYNEQFF; DNA: TGTGCCAGCAGCCCCGGGACAGGAGTCTACAATGAGCAGTTCTTC; size: -; D: TRBD1; V: TRBV7-9; J: TRBJ2-1
CDR3: CSVEGDSYGYTF; DNA: TGCAGCGTTGAAGGGGATTCCTATGGCTACACCTTC; size: -; D: -; V: TRBV29-1; J: TRBJ1-2
CDR3: CASSFGLAYEQYF; DNA: TGTGCCAGCAGCTTTGGACTTGCCTACGAGCAGTACTTC; size: -; D: -; V: TRBV7-2; J: TRBJ2-7
CDR3: CASSPPAGGVHNEQFF; DNA: TGTGCCAGCAGCCCTCCTGCGGGAGGGGTCCACAATGAGCAGTTCTTC; size: -; D: TRBD2; V: TRBV7-9; J: TRBJ2-1
CDR3: CASSYSISQPTNEKLFF; DNA: TGTGCCAGCAGTTACTCGATCTCACAGCCAACTAATGAAAAACTGTTTTTT; size: many; D: -; V: TRBV6-5; J: TRBJ1-4
CDR3: CASRENYNEQFF; DNA: TGTGCCAGTAGAGAGAACTACAATGAGCAGTTCTTC; size: few; D: -; V: TRBV19; J: TRBJ2-1
CDR3: CASTTGGGRGYTF; DNA: TGTGCCAGCACCACGGGAGGAGGCCGTGGCTACACCTTC; size: -; D: -; V: TRBV12-3/TRBV12-4; J: TRBJ1-2
CDR3: CASSLGDRVIGELFF; DNA: TGTGCCAGCAGCTTAGGGGACAGGGTCATCGGGGAGCTGTTTTTT; size: -; D: TRBD1; V: TRBV7-8; J: TRBJ2-2
CDR3: CASSFSPSGKVGELFF; DNA: TGTGCCAGCAGTTTTTCTCCTAGCGGGAAGGTCGGGGAGCTGTTTTTT; size: -; D: TRBD2; V: TRBV12-3/TRBV12-4; J: TRBJ2-2
CDR3: CASTPGTLMFF; DNA: TGTGCCAGCACCCCCGGGACCCTGATGTTCTTC; size: few; D: -; V: TRBV4-2; J: TRBJ2-1
CDR3: CASSLPLAGPFDDEQYF; DNA: TGCGCCAGCAGCTTACCTCTGGCGGGGCCGTTCGACGACGAGCAGTACTTC; size: few; D: -; V: TRBV5-1; J: TRBJ2-7
CDR3: CASSLARYNEQFF; DNA: TGCGCCAGCAGCTTGGCCAGGTACAATGAGCAGTTCTTC; size: many; D: -; V: TRBV5-1; J: TRBJ2-1
CDR3: CATSSDYPETYWELFF; DNA: TGTGCCACCAGCAGTGACTATCCGGAGACGTACTGGGAGCTGTTTTTT; size: -; D: -; V: TRBV15; J: TRBJ2-2
CDR3: CASSLGSRPYNEQFF; DNA: TGTGCCAGCAGTTTAGGGTCGCGCCCCTACAATGAGCAGTTCTTC; size: -; D: -; V: TRBV27; J: TRBJ2-1
CDR3: CATSRAGNQPQHF; DNA: TGTGCCACCAGCAGAGCGGGGAATCAGCCCCAGCATTTT; size: few; D: -; V: TRBV15; J: TRBJ1-5
CDR3: CASSLNGGTQYF; DNA: TGTGCCAGCAGCTTAAACGGGGGGACCCAGTACTTC; size: -; D: -; V: TRBV7-9; J: TRBJ2-5
CDR3: CATRFRAGGQLPHTQYF; DNA: TGTGCCACCAGGTTTCGGGCGGGAGGACAACTACCGCATACGCAGTATTTT; size: -; D: TRBD2; V: TRBV15; J: TRBJ2-3
CDR3: CSVGSRVGYTF; DNA: TGCAGCGTTGGTTCTCGGGTCGGCTACACCTTC; size: few; D: -; V: TRBV29-1; J: TRBJ1-2
CDR3: CASSSGTGGLGEKLFF; DNA: TGTGCCAGCAGCTCCGGGACAGGGGGTTTAGGTGAAAAACTGTTTTTT; size: few; D: TRBD1; V: TRBV9; J: TRBJ1-4
CDR3: CASVDSGRDNYNEQFF; DNA: TGTGCTAGTGTCGATAGCGGGAGAGACAACTACAATGAGCAGTTCTTC; size: -; D: TRBD2; V: TRBV12-5; J: TRBJ2-1
CDR3: CASSYLTGLRETQYF; DNA: TGTGCCAGCAGTTACCTTACAGGGTTGAGGGAGACCCAGTACTTC; size: few; D: -; V: TRBV6-2/TRBV6-3; J: TRBJ2-5
CDR3: CATPGLNTGELFF; DNA: TGTGCGACCCCAGGATTAAACACCGGGGAGCTGTTTTTT; size: few; D: -; V: TRBV15; J: TRBJ2-2